This T cell receptor beta chain was profiled in a study of T-cell reconstitution after alpha-beta-depleted transplantation in children. Unique molecular identifiers tagged the TCRbeta library. TCRdb independently ran MiXCR on the PCR reads; one entry per CDR3 protein. The profile shows fewer than 700,000 distinct CDR3 sequences, 23% of them singletons. This clonotype was seen a handful of times. The antigen is undetermined. Looked up from germline, CDR1 is MNHNY and CDR2 is SVGAGI (reference sequence). Trimming removed 11 bases from V and 1 base from J, with 12 bases in between. The CDR3 contains 13 residues. The study, taken as a whole, reports: By about two months after transplant, alpha-beta T cells reportedly arose from several hundred graft clones that had expanded. Surviving thymic progenitors and recipient T cells were the source of high TCRbeta diversity at day 60 in some patients. Diversity and T-cell counts at one year after transplant derived mostly from new T cells.

The J gene is TRBJ1-3, the V gene TRBV6-6, with unresolved D. The source material was PBMCs, mostly from graft donor cells, sampled 360 days after TCRalphabeta/CD19-depleted stem cell transplant. The TCR sequence derives from a boy younger than two who had a stem cell transplant for acute myeloid leukemia, so the T cells may come from the graft donor. Here the CDR3 reads CASHQSSGNTIYF. The CDR3 coding sequence is TGTGCCTCGCATCAATCTTCTGGAAACACCATATATTTT.